These 14 T cell receptor beta chains were sequenced from one sample in a study of metastatic and nonmetastatic thyroid tumors. All patients were treatment-naive before thyroid surgery. With MiXCR, TCRdb reprocessed the PCR reads. The repertoire holds 11,000 to 15,000 clones, with around 30% as singletons. Sequences were obtained from tumor tissue. These receptor sequences come from a female donor with papillary thyroid cancer or a benign thyroid nodule (not recorded which). Some clones in this sample may be carry-over from other donors' samples.

In its sample, this clone was seen many times. A much larger clone is a single base away; this may be a read error. V is TRBV30 and J is TRBJ2-2, with D perhaps given as TRBD1 or TRBD2 (5 bases each). Germline V gene lookup returns CDR1 GTSNPN and CDR2 SVGIG (reference sequence). The length of the CDR3 is 17 residues. This chain's CDR3 is CAWSTPNRDLNTGELLF. The CDR3 region has the DNA TGTGCCTGGAGTACCCCGAACCGGGACCTTAACACCGGGGAGCTGCTTTTT.

The chain joins TRBV30 to TRBJ2-1; 10 bases line up with TRBD2. CDR3 length: 15 amino acids. The V and J ends lost 0 bases and 7 bases, in that order; junction bases with no gene match: 6. CDR1 GTSNPN and CDR2 SVGIG come from the germline V gene (reference sequence). The CDR3: CAWSVIAGGKNEQFF. DNA of the CDR3: TGTGCCTGGAGTGTAATAGCGGGAGGTAAGAATGAGCAGTTCTTC.

The DNA for the CDR3 is TGTGCCATCGCGGTGGGACAGGGCAGCACTGAAGCTTTCTTT. Its translation: CAIAVGQGSTEAFF. The chain recombines TRBV10-3 with TRBJ1-1; 9 bases match TRBD1. The CDR3 is 14 residues long. V lost 8 bases, J lost 4 bases, and 8 bases stayed unmatched. Germline lookup yields CDR1 ENHRY and CDR2 SYGVKD.

This clone was recorded at least ten times. The chain links TRBV4-2 to TRBJ2-1, with D possibly being TRBD1 (6 bases). The V gene lost 4 bases and the J gene lost 0 bases, with 13 bases spanning the gap. This CDR3 spans 16 amino acids. Germline CDR1 is LGHNA and CDR2 is YNFKEQ. CDR3: CASSLAADSSYNEQFF. The CDR3 DNA follows: TGTGCCAGCAGCCTTGCGGCGGACAGCTCCTACAATGAGCAGTTCTTC.

The sample holds a few counts of this clone. The chain is built from TRBV6-2 or TRBV6-3 and TRBJ1-4; D gene unclear. The CDR3 runs 17 residues. Trimming stripped 0 bases from V and 0 bases from J, with 11 bases between. Germline loops: CDR1 MNHEY, CDR2 SVGEGT. Written as DNA, the CDR3 is TGTGCCAGCAGTTACTCTAGGGCAGCTGCAACTAATGAAAAACTGTTTTTT. Translation gives CASSYSRAAATNEKLFF.

The chain uses TRBV11-2 and TRBJ2-7; 11 positions match TRBD1. This CDR3 region has 16 residues. The germline V gene encodes CDR1 SGHAT and CDR2 FQNNGV. V was clipped by 2 bases and J by 2 bases; unmatched bases: 5. The CDR3 coding sequence is TGTGCCAGCAGCTTAAGCTCGGGACAGGGGGCCTACGAGCAGTACTTC. Amino acid sequence: CASSLSSGQGAYEQYF.

CDR3 sequence (DNA): TGCAGTGCTCATCCGGGACAGGGCTACGAGCAGTACTTC. It translates to CSAHPGQGYEQYF. This sequence joins TRBV20-1 and TRBJ2-7, with 9 nucleotides matching TRBD1. There are 13 residues in the CDR3. CDR1 and CDR2 from the germline V gene are DFQATT and SNEGSKA (reference sequence). V was clipped by 5 bases and J by 3 bases; unmatched bases: 5.

This clone has ten or more counts. The gene calls are TRBV10-3 and TRBJ2-3; no clear D. Germline V gene sequence: CDR1 ENHRY, CDR2 SYGVKD. This CDR3 comprises 16 residues. Trimming removed 0 bases at V and 1 base at J, with 11 bases between. The CDR3, as DNA: TGTGCCATCAGTGAGTCGATCTCGCCGGGCACAGATACGCAGTATTTT. This translates into CAISESISPGTDTQYF.

A few counts support this clone. V is TRBV12-3 or TRBV12-4 and J is TRBJ1-6; D is ambiguous. Trimming shortened V by 6 bases and J by 7 bases, and 13 bases separated the two germline ends. The CDR3 has 14 amino acids. The CDR3: CASRIPGRNSPLHF. CDR3 nucleotide sequence: TGTGCCAGCAGGATACCCGGTCGGAATTCACCCCTCCACTTT.

This clone was detected many times. CDR3 sequence reads: CASSSIYTGELFF. Here the CDR3 DNA reads TGTGCCAGCAGTTCGATTTACACCGGGGAGCTGTTTTTT. The V and J genes are TRBV12-3 or TRBV12-4 and TRBJ2-2, with D unclear. Trimming left V 4 bases short and J 3 bases short, with 6 bases between. CDR3 length: 13 residues.

A few counts support this clone. The chain uses TRBV28 and TRBJ1-1; a weak D match, TRBD1 (5 bases). Trimming pared 5 bases from V and 3 bases from J, leaving 16 bases between. Germline V gives CDR1 MDHEN, CDR2 SYDVKM. The CDR3 has 15 residues. The CDR3 loop reads CASSGGGFAYTEAFF. The CDR3 DNA follows: TGTGCCAGCAGTGGGGGGGGGTTTGCGTACACTGAAGCTTTCTTT.

This clone was seen more than once but under ten times. The V gene is TRBV29-1, the J gene TRBJ1-1; D may be TRBD1 (6 bases). This CDR3 contains 13 residues. The germline gives CDR1 SQVTM, CDR2 ANQGSEA. Trimming removed 1 base from V and 7 bases from J, with 13 bases in between. CDR3 in amino acids: CSVEGGQQYEAFF. The CDR3 nucleotides are TGCAGCGTTGAAGGAGGACAGCAATATGAAGCTTTCTTT.

This clone ranks as medium-sized. CDR3 region: CASNNRIGWDSPLHF. The DNA for the CDR3 is TGTGCCAGTAACAACAGGATAGGGTGGGATTCACCCCTCCACTTT. The chain uses TRBV19 and TRBJ1-6; tentative D call: TRBD1 (5 bases). Germline CDR1 reads LNHDA; CDR2 reads SQIVND (reference sequence). With 7 bases removed from V and 8 bases from J, the gap between germline ends came to 18 bases. The CDR3 is 15 amino acids.

This clone was seen many times. This chain joins TRBV4-2 and TRBJ2-7; D tentatively reads TRBD1 or TRBD2 (5 bases each). The CDR3 has 15 residues. Germline V lookup: CDR1 LGHNA, CDR2 YNFKEQ. Trimming removed 2 bases at V and 0 bases at J, with 11 bases between. The CDR3 DNA reads as TGTGCCAGCAGCCAATCCGGGACCATCTCCTACGAGCAGTACTTC. Translated, it gives CASSQSGTISYEQYF.